A selection of T cell receptor beta chains follows, all from one sample in a study of T cells in Graves' hyperthyroidism and ophthalmopathy. TCRdb re-analysed the multiplex PCR reads in MiXCR, keeping a single row per CDR3 protein. Of a few hundred thousand distinct CDR3 sequences listed, about a fifth are singletons. The specimen was blood. The receptor set was obtained from a man younger than 30 with Graves' hyperthyroidism. CDR3s include the opening cysteine and the closing phenylalanine or tryptophan. Part of the rows lack a size; the others show once, few, many or a class for expanded clones.

clone_size,v_call,j_call,cdr3_aa
many,TRBV4-1,TRBJ1-2,CASSQEPLRGNYGYTF
many,TRBV28,TRBJ2-7,CATQTWQGAYEQYF
many,TRBV11-2,TRBJ1-1,CASSFTDRGGAFF
-,TRBV7-8,TRBJ2-7,CASSLTGLPYEQYF
-,TRBV13,TRBJ2-7,CASSMSYGREQYF
-,TRBV12-3/TRBV12-4,TRBJ1-1,CASRYPTGNTEAFF
few,TRBV5-1,TRBJ1-1,CASSSSYRVFF
many,TRBV12-5,TRBJ1-3,CASGLFGARNTIYF
few,TRBV19,TRBJ2-2,CASSLGQHTGELFF
many,TRBV6-5,TRBJ1-5,CASSYDSSLGPQHF
many,TRBV11-2,TRBJ1-1,CASSLGVRRAPKAEAFF
many,TRBV11-1,TRBJ2-2,CASRPGTRNTGELFF
many,TRBV30,TRBJ1-2,CAWSVEQGNYGYTF
many,TRBV6-1,TRBJ1-2,CASTRGAGYTF
many,TRBV2,TRBJ2-7,CASSDETVTYEQYF
few,TRBV6-1,TRBJ2-7,CASSEDKRGLSYEQYF
few,TRBV20-1,TRBJ1-1,CSAYTREGMNTEAFF
many,TRBV28,TRBJ1-2,CASSLIGPRGYTF
few,TRBV30,TRBJ1-5,CAWGKGATQPQHF
few,TRBV2,TRBJ1-1,CASRVQGVLHTEAFF
many,TRBV19,TRBJ1-1,CASRYGTGAIWTEAFF
many,TRBV6-5,TRBJ1-2,CASSSDRAIANYGYTF
many,TRBV2,TRBJ2-5,CASKGRAQETQYF
-,TRBV2,TRBJ1-6,CASSERLSSYNSPLHF
many,TRBV6-5,TRBJ2-7,CASSLGLAGGLEQYF
-,TRBV4-1,TRBJ2-7,CASSSRQGGSYEQYF
many,TRBV30,TRBJ2-7,CAWSDPRVPYEQYF
many,TRBV20-1,TRBJ1-1,CSAAEGTAEAFF
-,TRBV6-1,TRBJ2-5,CASSEYYTRGLGETQYF
-,TRBV20-1,TRBJ2-3,CSARDSGEFSTDTQYF
many,TRBV29-1,TRBJ2-7,CSVVGQGGEQYF
few,TRBV6-2/TRBV6-3,TRBJ1-2,CASSTRTGLYGYTF
many,TRBV28,TRBJ1-1,CASSFVRVNTEAFF
-,TRBV27,TRBJ1-5,CASSSARGQGVSNQPQHF
many,TRBV19,TRBJ1-5,CASSVTGGGQPQHF
once,TRBV28,TRBJ2-5,CASSSQTSGSQETQYF
few,TRBV12-3/TRBV12-4,TRBJ1-1,CASSFNLDRATEAFF
many,TRBV3-1,TRBJ1-2,CASSQDGHGGYTF
-,TRBV6-1,TRBJ2-2,CASTLPTGELFF
-,TRBV29-1,TRBJ1-5,CSVVLTGASQPQHF
few,TRBV5-6,TRBJ1-1,CASSLMAPLNTEAFF
many,TRBV5-1,TRBJ1-2,CASSGGVEDANYGYTF
many,TRBV24-1,TRBJ1-5,CATRSSEGQPQHF
many,TRBV6-1,TRBJ2-2,CASKGTTNTGELFF
-,TRBV12-3/TRBV12-4,TRBJ2-7,CASSDEAGSYEQYF
many,TRBV12-5,TRBJ2-5,CASGLVPGVETQYF
-,TRBV10-3,TRBJ1-2,CAISADRGLFYGYTF
many,TRBV27,TRBJ2-7,CASSSHPGQGGEQYF
many,TRBV29-1,TRBJ1-1,CSVGKGAFEAFF
many,TRBV29-1,TRBJ1-1,CSVPAGDEAFF
many,TRBV29-1,TRBJ1-1,CSVGTVRAFF
-,TRBV6-5,TRBJ1-1,CASSSDRGRHPRRAFF
many,TRBV6-5,TRBJ1-5,CASSYVDGQPQHF
few,TRBV20-1,TRBJ2-5,CSASYLWGAQETQYF